This TCR beta chain was identified in a study of human T cells and chemical hapten exposure. Overall study results and limits: No change in TCRs above 1 in 1000 frequency was produced by DPC sensitization. Expanded TCR sets contained significantly more large CDR3 similarity clusters than controls.

With 3 bases clipped from V and 6 bases from J, the junction kept 6 bases outside the gene matches. Looked up from germline, CDR1 is DFQATT and CDR2 is SNEGSKA (reference sequence). The CDR3 length is 14 residues. Details on this clonotype: Its antigen is not known.

Time point described: patch test 2, 6 weeks after DPC sensitization. Described treatment: therapeutic diphenylcyclopropenone sensitization with weekly scalp DPC. TCRdb re-derived calls from the RACE reads in MiXCR, one entry per CDR3 protein. The sample shows some 96,000 distinct CDR3 sequences, about 9% of them seen only once. Specimen: whole blood, collected in connection with sensitization to the hapten diphenylcyclopropenone (DPC). The genes are TRBV20-1 and TRBJ2-3; 10 bases match TRBD1. The TCR originated in a woman aged 40 to 50 with alopecia areata. Some clones in this sample may be carry-over from other donors' samples. The CDR3 loop is CSARPTGGLDTQYF. The CDR3 DNA reads TGCAGTGCTAGGCCGACAGGGGGCCTGGATACGCAGTATTTT.